This record looks at one T cell receptor beta chain sequence and its context. Assay used: immunoSEQ multiplex PCR; TCRdb lists only in-frame clones, some missing. The sample holds some 100,000 clones, under 90% seen once. These data originate in a study of PD-1 blockade in mismatch repair-deficient tumors. This CDR3 spans 16 amino acids. V shed 3 bases and J 10 bases; nucleotides not matched to a gene: 9. The V gene's germline CDR1 is SGHNT and CDR2 YYREEE (reference sequence). Sequenced here: peripheral blood, sampled around 8 months after starting pembrolizumab. The gene calls are TRBV5-4 and TRBJ2-1, with TRBD2 matching over 14 bases. The TCR was taken from an adult with mismatch repair-deficient cancer. CDR3 region: CASSSKGLAGDREQFF. The CDR3 nucleotides are TGTGCCAGCAGCTCCAAGGGACTAGCGGGAGATCGGGAGCAGTTCTTC.